The entry below describes one T cell receptor beta chain. This record comes from a study of CD8 T cells in Susac syndrome. Roughly 0.5 to 1 ug RNA was reverse transcribed with random hexamers. A single record per CDR3 protein comes from TCRdb applying MiXCR to the immunoSEQ multiplex PCR reads. Of 200,000 to 250,000 distinct CDR3 sequences in the sample, approximately 94% were seen once. After removal of 0 bases from V and 5 bases from J, the junction contained 6 bases not matched to a gene. The CDR3 is 16 residues long. CDR1 and CDR2 from the germline V gene are SGHRS and YFSETQ. The sequence derives from a human donor with Susac syndrome. Specimen: CD4+ T cells from PBMCs. V and J are TRBV5-1 and TRBJ2-3, with 10 nucleotides matching TRBD1. The CDR3 spells CASSLAGWTGGDTQYF. The CDR3 bases are TGCGCCAGCAGCTTGGCCGGATGGACAGGGGGAGATACGCAGTATTTT.